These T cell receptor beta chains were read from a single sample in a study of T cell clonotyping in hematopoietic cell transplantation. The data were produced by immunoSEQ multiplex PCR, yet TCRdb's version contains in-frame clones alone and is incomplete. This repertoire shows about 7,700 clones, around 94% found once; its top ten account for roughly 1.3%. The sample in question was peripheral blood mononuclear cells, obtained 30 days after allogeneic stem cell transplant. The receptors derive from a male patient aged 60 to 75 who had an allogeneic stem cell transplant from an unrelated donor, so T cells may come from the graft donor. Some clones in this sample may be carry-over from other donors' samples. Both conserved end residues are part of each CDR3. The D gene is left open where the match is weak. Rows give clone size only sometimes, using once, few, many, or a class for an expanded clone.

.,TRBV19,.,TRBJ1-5,CASSMGSEQPQHF,TGTGCCAGTAGTATGGGGTCGGAACAGCCCCAGCATTTT
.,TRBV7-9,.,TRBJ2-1,CASSSLVGRSLTIHNEQFF,TGTGCCAGCAGCTCCCTCGTTGGACGGAGCTTAACCATACACAATGAGCAGTTCTTC
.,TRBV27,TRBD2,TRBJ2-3,CASSLEGAGEADTQYF,TGTGCCAGCAGTTTAGAGGGAGCGGGAGAAGCAGATACGCAGTATTTT
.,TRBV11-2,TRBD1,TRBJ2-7,CASSPPIRQGVNEQYF,TGTGCCAGCAGCCCCCCGATTAGACAGGGTGTGAACGAGCAGTACTTC
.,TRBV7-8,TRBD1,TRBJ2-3,CASSLVQGGTDTQYF,TGTGCCAGCAGCTTAGTTCAGGGGGGCACAGATACGCAGTATTTT
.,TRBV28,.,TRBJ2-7,CASMTSSPLYEQYF,TGTGCCAGCATGACTTCGTCACCGCTCTACGAGCAGTACTTC
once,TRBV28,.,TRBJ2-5,CASSFVTFTRIQETQYF,TGTGCCAGCAGTTTTGTTACGTTCACTAGGATCCAAGAGACCCAGTACTTC
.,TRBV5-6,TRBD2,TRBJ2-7,CASSWGGGSSYEQYF,TGTGCCAGCAGCTGGGGAGGCGGGAGCTCCTACGAGCAGTACTTC
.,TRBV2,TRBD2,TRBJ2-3,CATLPGLALTDTQYF,TGTGCCACACTTCCGGGACTAGCGTTAACAGATACGCAGTATTTT
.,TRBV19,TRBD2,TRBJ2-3,CASSILGLAGMDTDTQYF,TGTGCCAGTAGTATCCTGGGACTAGCGGGAATGGACACAGATACGCAGTATTTT
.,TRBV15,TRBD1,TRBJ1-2,CATSRGDRAGNYGYTF,TGTGCCACCAGCAGAGGGGACAGGGCCGGAAACTATGGCTACACCTTC
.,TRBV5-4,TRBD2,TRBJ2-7,CASSPGGTRGYEQYF,TGTGCCAGCAGCCCGGGGGGGACACGGGGGTACGAGCAGTACTTC
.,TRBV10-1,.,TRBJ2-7,CASSLSPGFYEQYF,TGCGCCAGCAGTTTGTCCCCGGGATTCTACGAGCAGTACTTC
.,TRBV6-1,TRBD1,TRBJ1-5,CASSVQGVNNQPQHF,TGTGCCAGCAGTGTACAGGGGGTTAACAATCAGCCCCAGCATTTT
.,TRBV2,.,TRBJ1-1,CASSQSGLEKRAFF,TGTGCCAGCAGTCAGTCCGGACTAGAAAAGCGAGCTTTCTTT
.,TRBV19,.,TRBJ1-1,CASRWGVNTEAFF,TGTGCCAGTAGGTGGGGTGTGAACACTGAAGCTTTCTTT
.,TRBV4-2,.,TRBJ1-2,CASSRPLGDYGYTF,TGTGCCAGCAGCCGGCCTTTGGGCGACTATGGCTACACCTTC
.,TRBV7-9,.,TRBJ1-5,CASSLNGNSNQPQHF,TGTGCCAGCAGCTTAAACGGAAATAGCAATCAGCCCCAGCATTTT
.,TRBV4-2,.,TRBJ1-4,CASSQATATNEKLFF,TGTGCCAGCAGCCAAGCTACAGCAACTAATGAAAAACTGTTTTTT
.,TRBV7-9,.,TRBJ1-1,CASSLVGPEAFF,TGTGCCAGCAGCTTAGTTGGCCCTGAAGCTTTCTTT
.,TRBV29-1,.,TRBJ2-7,CSVEGGARSSYEQYF,TGCAGCGTTGAGGGGGGGGCCCGTAGCTCCTACGAGCAGTACTTC
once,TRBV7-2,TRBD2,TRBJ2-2,CASSFGLAGAGELFF,TGTGCCAGCAGCTTTGGACTAGCGGGAGCCGGGGAGCTGTTTTTT
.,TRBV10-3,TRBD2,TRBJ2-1,CAISEPRGSSYNEQFF,TGTGCCATCAGTGAGCCGCGGGGGAGCTCCTACAATGAGCAGTTCTTC
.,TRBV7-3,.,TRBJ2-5,CASSPTGVGGETQYF,TGTGCCAGCAGTCCCACGGGAGTAGGGGGGGAGACCCAGTACTTC
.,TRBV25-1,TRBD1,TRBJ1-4,CASRGQVEKLFF,TGTGCCAGCAGGGGACAGGTGGAAAAACTGTTTTTT
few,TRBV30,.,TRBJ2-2,CAWSKGARGTGELFF,TGTGCCTGGAGTAAGGGAGCTAGAGGGACCGGGGAGCTGTTTTTT
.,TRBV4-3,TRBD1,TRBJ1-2,CASSQVEGQGGGYTF,TGCGCCAGCAGCCAAGTTGAGGGACAGGGAGGTGGCTACACCTTC
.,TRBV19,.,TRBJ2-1,CASRTAVSYNEQFF,TGTGCCAGTAGAACGGCCGTCTCCTACAATGAGCAGTTCTTC
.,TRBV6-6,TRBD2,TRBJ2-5,CASSLAGGPETQYF,TGTGCCAGCAGTCTAGCGGGAGGGCCAGAGACCCAGTACTTC
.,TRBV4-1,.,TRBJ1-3,CASSLNSGNTIYF,TGCGCCAGCAGCTTAAACTCTGGAAACACCATATATTTT
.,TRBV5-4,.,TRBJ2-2,CASSLVFTTGELFF,TGTGCCAGCAGCTTGGTGTTTACGACCGGGGAGCTGTTTTTT
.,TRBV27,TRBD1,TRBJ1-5,CASRPTTGGNQPQHF,TGTGCCAGCAGACCCACGACAGGGGGCAATCAGCCCCAGCATTTT
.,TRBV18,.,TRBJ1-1,CASSPEVYTEAFF,TGTGCCAGCTCACCAGAGGTCTACACTGAAGCTTTCTTT
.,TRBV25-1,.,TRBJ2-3,CASSTNEDTQYF,TGTGCCAGCAGTACCAACGAAGATACGCAGTATTTT
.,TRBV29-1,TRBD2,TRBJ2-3,CSVARTSAPDDTQYF,TGCAGCGTTGCGAGGACTAGCGCCCCAGACGATACGCAGTATTTT
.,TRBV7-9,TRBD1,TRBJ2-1,CASSLAGQGSRPYNEQFF,TGTGCCAGCAGCTTAGCGGGACAGGGTAGTCGCCCCTACAATGAGCAGTTCTTC
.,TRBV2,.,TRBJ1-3,CASRFSFLSGNTIYF,TGTGCCAGCAGATTCAGTTTTCTCTCTGGAAACACCATATATTTT
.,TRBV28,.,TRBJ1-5,CASSLSRAVAQHF,TGTGCCAGCAGTTTGTCGAGGGCAGTGGCCCAGCATTTT
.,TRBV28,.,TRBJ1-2,CASSPLREGGYTF,TGTGCCAGCAGCCCACTCAGGGAAGGTGGCTACACCTTC
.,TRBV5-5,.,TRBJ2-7,CASSLGTPTYEQYF,TGTGCCAGCAGCCTCGGGACACCCACCTACGAGCAGTACTTC
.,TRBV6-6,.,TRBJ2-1,CASSYTVYNEQFF,TGTGCCAGCAGTTACACAGTCTACAATGAGCAGTTCTTC
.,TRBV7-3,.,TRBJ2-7,CASSQELLSEQYF,TGTGCCAGCAGCCAGGAATTACTATCCGAGCAGTACTTC
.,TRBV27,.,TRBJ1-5,CASSLWGEGNQPQHF,TGTGCCAGCAGTTTATGGGGGGAAGGCAATCAGCCCCAGCATTTT